This T cell receptor beta chain was obtained from a study of shared clonotypes between healthy human individuals. Germline V gives CDR1 SNHLY, CDR2 FYNNEI. CDR3 length: 12 amino acids. The data were produced by immunoSEQ multiplex PCR, yet TCRdb's version contains in-frame clones alone and is incomplete. The sample lists under 200,000 clones; roughly 91% were seen once. The sequenced sample consisted of naive CD4+ T cells sorted from blood. Subset in this sample: CD45RA+ positively selected. The sequence was collected from a woman aged 25 to 39 in good health. The V call is TRBV2, the J call TRBJ2-5; D is undetermined. The tail of the sequence fits TRBJ2-7 better, so the J call may be wrong. CDR3 DNA: TGTGCCAGCAAGGAGTACCCATCCGAGCAGTACTTC. Translating gives CASKEYPSEQYF.